This TCR beta chain stems from a study of T-cell reconstitution after alpha-beta-depleted transplantation in children (dated by TCRdb to 2016 to 2017). A note on the overall study: The study quantitatively tracked T-cell immune reconstitution after TCRalphabeta/CD19-depleted allogeneic hematopoietic cell transplantation in children using TCR repertoire profiling. Overall results and qualifications from the work: Over subsequent months, a decline in hyperexpanded clone frequencies was noted, and after one year, T-cell counts and TCRbeta diversity were mostly ascribed to newly produced T cells. Apparently early alphabetaT-cell count recovery about two months after transplant reportedly relied on only several hundred rapidly expanded clones derived from non-depleted graft cells. In some patients, the high TCRbeta diversity seen at day 60 was put down to recipient T cells and intrathymic progenitors that had survived conditioning.

Library generation was performed with PCR. The sequencer was an Illumina HiSeq 2500. Molecular barcoding was employed in the preparation of TCR libraries, with unique molecular identifiers being used to normalize TCRbeta repertoire quantification. The public sequencing data were trimmed at Q25 with fastp and processed into clonotypes with MiXCR by TCRdb, which kept only in-frame beta chains. A single entry per CDR3 protein holds the most common genes and DNA from its merged rows. For this sample the table gives about 510,000 distinct CDR3 sequences, of which approximately 10% were detected only once. The ten largest clones take up 12% to 15% of the sample. The treatment or condition label here, explained by the study, means: allogeneic hematopoietic cell transplantation with graft depleted of TCRalphabeta T cells and CD19 B cells. The transplant recipients were children given TCRalphabeta/CD19-depleted allogeneic hematopoietic cell grafts.

To note about this clonotype: This clone's antigen is unknown. No clone much larger than this one lies a single base away; base qualities are absent.

Material: PBMCs, mostly from graft donor cells, obtained 180 days after TCRalphabeta/CD19-depleted stem cell transplant. This TCR was sampled from a female patient aged 2-15 years who had a stem cell transplant for aplastic anemia, so the T cells may come from the graft donor.

Read as DNA, the sequence is TGTGCCAGCAGTTACCCCCTTAAGAATGAGCAGTTCTTC. This codes for CASSYPLKNEQFF. The rearranged segments are TRBV6-2 or TRBV6-3 and TRBJ2-1; the D gene assignment is ambiguous. Cut back by 2 bases and 7 bases, the V and J ends lie 9 bases apart. The CDR3 covers 13 residues, taking in both the cysteine and the phenylalanine. Only CDR3 DNA remains: 39 bases, in frame from the first base. From the germline V gene, CDR1 is MNHEY and CDR2 is SVGEGT.